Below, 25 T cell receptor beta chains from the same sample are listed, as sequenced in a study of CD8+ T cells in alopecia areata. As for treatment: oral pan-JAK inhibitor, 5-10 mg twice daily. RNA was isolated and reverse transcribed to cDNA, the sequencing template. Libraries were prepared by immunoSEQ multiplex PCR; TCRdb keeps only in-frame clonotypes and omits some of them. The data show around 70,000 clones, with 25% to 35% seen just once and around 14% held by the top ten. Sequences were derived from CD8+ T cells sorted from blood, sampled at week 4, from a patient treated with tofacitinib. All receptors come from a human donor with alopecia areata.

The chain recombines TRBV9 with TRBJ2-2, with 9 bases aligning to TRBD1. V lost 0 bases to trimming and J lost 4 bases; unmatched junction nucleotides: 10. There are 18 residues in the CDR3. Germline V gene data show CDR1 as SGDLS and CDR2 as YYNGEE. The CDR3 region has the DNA TGTGCCAGCAGCGTAGCGGGACAGGGTGGACCAGTCACCGGGGAGCTGTTTTTT. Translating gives CASSVAGQGGPVTGELFF.

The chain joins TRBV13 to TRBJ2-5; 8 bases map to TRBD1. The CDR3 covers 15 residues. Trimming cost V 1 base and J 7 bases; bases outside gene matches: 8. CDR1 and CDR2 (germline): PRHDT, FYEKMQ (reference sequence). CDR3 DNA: TGTGCCAGCAGCTTAGCAGGGCAGGGGGCCGGGACCCAGTACTTC. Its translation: CASSLAGQGAGTQYF.

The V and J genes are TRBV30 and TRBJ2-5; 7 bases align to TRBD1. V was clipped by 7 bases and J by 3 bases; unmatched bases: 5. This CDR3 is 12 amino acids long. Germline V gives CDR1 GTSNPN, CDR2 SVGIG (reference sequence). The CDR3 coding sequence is TGTGCCTCCCACGGGACAGAAGAGACCCAGTACTTC. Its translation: CASHGTEETQYF.

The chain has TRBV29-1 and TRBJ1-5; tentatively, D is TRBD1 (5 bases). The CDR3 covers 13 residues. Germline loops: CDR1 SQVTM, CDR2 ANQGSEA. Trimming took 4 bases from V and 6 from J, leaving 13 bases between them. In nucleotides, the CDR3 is TGCAGCGTTGGTACGGGGCTTGGTCAGCCCCAGCATTTT. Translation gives CSVGTGLGQPQHF. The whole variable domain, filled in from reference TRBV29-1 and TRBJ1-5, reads SAVISQKPSRDICQRGTSLTIQCQVDSQVTMMFWYRQQPGQSLTLIATANQGSEATYESGFVIDKFPISRPNLTFSTLTVSNMSPEDSSIYLCSVGTGLGQPQHFGDGTRLSIL.

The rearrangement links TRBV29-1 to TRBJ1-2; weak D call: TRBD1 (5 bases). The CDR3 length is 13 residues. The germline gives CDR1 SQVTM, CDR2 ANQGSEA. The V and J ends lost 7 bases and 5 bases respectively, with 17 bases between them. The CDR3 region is CSASDSAYYGYTF. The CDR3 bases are TGCAGCGCCTCTGACAGCGCCTATTATGGCTACACCTTC.

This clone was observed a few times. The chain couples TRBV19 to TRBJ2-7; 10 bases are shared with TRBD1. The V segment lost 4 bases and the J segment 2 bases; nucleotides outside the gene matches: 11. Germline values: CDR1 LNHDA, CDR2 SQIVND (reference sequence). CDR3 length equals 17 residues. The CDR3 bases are TGTGCCAGTAGTAGACAGGGGGCGTCTCGGGAAACCTACGAGCAGTACTTC. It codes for CASSRQGASRETYEQYF.

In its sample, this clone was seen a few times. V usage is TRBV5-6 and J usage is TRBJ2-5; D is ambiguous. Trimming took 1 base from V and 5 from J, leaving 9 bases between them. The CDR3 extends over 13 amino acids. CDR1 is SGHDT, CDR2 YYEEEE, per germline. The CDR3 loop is CASSLTVRETQYF. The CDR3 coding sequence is TGTGCCAGCAGCTTGACGGTCCGGGAGACCCAGTACTTC.

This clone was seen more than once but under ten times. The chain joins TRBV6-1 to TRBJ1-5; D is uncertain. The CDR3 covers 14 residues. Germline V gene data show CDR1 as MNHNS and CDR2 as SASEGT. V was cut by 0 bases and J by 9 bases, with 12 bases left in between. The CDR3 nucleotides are TGTGCCAGCAGTGAAGCTGTCGGGGAACGGCCCCAGCATTTT. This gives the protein CASSEAVGERPQHF.

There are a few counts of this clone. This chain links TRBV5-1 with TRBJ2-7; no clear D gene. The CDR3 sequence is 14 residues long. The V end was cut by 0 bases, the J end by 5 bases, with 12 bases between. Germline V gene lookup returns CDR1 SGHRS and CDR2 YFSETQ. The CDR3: CASSLALWVDEQYF. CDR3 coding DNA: TGCGCCAGCAGCTTGGCCCTCTGGGTAGACGAGCAGTACTTC.

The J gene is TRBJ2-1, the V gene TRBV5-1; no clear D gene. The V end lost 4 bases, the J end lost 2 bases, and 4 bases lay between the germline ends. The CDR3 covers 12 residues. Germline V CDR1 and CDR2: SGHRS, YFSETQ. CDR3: CASSATYNEQFF. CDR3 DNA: TGCGCCAGCAGCGCAACCTACAATGAGCAGTTCTTC.

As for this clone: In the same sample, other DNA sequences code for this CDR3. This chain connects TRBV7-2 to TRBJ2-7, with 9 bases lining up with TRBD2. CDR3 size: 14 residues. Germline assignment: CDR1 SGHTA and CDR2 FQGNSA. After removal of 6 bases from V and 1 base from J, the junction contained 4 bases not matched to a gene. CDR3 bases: TGTGCCAGCAGTTCGAGCGGGGGGTCCTACGAGCAGTACTTC. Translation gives CASSSSGGSYEQYF.

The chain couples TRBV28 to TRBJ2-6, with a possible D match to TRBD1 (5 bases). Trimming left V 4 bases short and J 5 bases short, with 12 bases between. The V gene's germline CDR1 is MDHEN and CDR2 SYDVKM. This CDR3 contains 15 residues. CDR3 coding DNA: TGTGCCAGCAGTTGGGGCGGTGGTTGGGCCAACGTCCTGACTTTC. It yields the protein CASSWGGGWANVLTF.

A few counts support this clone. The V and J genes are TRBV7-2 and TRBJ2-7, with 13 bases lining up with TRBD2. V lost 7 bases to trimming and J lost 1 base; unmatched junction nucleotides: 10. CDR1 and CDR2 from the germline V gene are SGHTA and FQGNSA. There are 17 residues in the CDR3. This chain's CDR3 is CASTLRGTSGTSYEQYF. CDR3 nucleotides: TGTGCCAGCACCCTGAGGGGGACTAGCGGGACTTCCTACGAGCAGTACTTC. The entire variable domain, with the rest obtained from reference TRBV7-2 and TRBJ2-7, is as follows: GAGVSQSPSNKVTEKGKDVELRCDPISGHTALYWYRQSLGQGLEFLIYFQGNSAPDKSGLPSDRFSAERTGGSVSTLTIQRTQQEDSAVYLCASTLRGTSGTSYEQYFGPGTRLTVT.

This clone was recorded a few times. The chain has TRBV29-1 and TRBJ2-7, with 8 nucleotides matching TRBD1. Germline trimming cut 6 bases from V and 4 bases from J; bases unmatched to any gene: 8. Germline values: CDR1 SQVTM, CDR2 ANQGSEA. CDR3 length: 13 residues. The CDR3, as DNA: TGCAGCGTCATCGACAGGGGTCGGTACGAGCAGTACTTC. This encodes CSVIDRGRYEQYF.

The CDR3 DNA follows: TGTGCCAGCAGTTTGTCCGCCTCTAAGGAGCTGTTTTTT. It encodes CASSLSASKELFF. The J gene is TRBJ2-2, the V gene TRBV27; D is ambiguous. There are 13 residues in the CDR3. Trimming took 3 bases from V and 10 from J, leaving 12 bases between them. Germline CDR1 is MNHEY and CDR2 is SMNVEV (reference sequence).

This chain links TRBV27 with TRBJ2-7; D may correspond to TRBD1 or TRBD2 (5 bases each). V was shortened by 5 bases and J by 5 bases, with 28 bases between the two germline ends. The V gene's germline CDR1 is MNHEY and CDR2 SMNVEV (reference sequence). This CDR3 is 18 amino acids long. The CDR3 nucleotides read TGTGCCAGCAGTCGCCTCGGGGCAGGGAACTTCCTTGACCACGAGCAGTACTTC. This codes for CASSRLGAGNFLDHEQYF.

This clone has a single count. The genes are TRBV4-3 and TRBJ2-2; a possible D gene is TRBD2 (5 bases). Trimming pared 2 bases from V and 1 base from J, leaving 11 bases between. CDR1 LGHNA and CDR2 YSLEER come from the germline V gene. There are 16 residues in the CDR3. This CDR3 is CASSQRRIENTGELFF. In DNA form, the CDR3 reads TGCGCCAGCAGCCAACGGAGGATCGAGAACACCGGGGAGCTGTTTTTT.

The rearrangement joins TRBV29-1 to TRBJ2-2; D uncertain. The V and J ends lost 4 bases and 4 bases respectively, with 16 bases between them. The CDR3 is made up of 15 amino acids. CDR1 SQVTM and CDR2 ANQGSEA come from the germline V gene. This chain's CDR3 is CSVGQALDSTGELFF. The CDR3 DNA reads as TGCAGCGTTGGGCAAGCCCTCGATAGCACCGGGGAGCTGTTTTTT.

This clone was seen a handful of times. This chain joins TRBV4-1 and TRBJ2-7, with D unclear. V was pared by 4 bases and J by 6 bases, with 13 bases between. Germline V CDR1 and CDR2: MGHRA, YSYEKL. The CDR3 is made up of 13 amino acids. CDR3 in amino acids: CASSLVVWGEQYF. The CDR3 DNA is TGCGCCAGCAGCCTGGTCGTTTGGGGCGAGCAGTACTTC.

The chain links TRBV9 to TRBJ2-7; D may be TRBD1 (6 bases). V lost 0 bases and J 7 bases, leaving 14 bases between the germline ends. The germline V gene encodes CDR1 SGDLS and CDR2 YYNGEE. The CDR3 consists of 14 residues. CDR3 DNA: TGTGCCAGCAGCGTAGGGGACACCCCGAAGGAGCAGTACTTC. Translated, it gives CASSVGDTPKEQYF.

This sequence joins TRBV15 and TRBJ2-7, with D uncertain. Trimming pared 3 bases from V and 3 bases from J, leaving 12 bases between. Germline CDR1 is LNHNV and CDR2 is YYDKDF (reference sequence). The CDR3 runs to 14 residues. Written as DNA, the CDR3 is TGTGCCACCAGCAGTCGAAACCAACTCTACGAGCAGTACTTC. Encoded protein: CATSSRNQLYEQYF.

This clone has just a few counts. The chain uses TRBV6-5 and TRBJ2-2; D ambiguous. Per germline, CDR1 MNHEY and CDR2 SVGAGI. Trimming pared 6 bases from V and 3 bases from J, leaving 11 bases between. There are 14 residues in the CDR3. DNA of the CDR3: TGTGCCAGCAGGGCCGGCGAGTACACCGGGGAGCTGTTTTTT. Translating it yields CASRAGEYTGELFF.

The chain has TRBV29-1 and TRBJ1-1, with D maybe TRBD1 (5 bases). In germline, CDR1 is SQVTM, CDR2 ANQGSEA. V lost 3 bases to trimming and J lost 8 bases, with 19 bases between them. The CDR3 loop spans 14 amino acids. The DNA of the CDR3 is TGCAGCGTTGAGGGGGTGGGGAGGCCAGGCGAAGCTTTCTTT. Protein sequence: CSVEGVGRPGEAFF.

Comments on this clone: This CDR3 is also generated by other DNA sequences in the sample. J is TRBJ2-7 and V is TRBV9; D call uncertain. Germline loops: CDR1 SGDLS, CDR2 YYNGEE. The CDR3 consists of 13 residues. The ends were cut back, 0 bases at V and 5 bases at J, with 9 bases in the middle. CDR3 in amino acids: CASSVGYGNEQYF. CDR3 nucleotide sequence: TGTGCCAGCAGCGTAGGGTACGGAAACGAGCAGTACTTC.

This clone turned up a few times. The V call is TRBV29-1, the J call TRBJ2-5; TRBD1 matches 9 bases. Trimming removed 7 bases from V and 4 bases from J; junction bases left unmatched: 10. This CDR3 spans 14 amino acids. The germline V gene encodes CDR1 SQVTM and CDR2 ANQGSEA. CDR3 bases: TGCAGCGCCTGGGGACAGGGTCGTCGAGAGACCCAGTACTTC. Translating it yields CSAWGQGRRETQYF.